This T cell receptor (beta chain) was sequenced during a study of post-analysis software for immune sequencing data. Whole-study context: Both relapsing-remitting and secondary progressive multiple sclerosis featured among the disease courses, as did progressive-relapsing multiple sclerosis.

Concerning this clonotype: Its cognate antigen is unknown.

V shed 3 bases, J shed 8 bases, and the junction held 8 bases outside the gene matches. CDR3 length: 14 residues. Germline V gene sequence: CDR1 LNHNV, CDR2 YYDKDF (reference sequence). General study results and limits: In multiple sclerosis, normalized Chao1 diversity was significantly below that of controls. Elevated frequency relative to controls characterized roughly five TRBV segments in patients, TRBV5-6, TRBV5-1 and TRBV20-1 among them. By F measure, samples from a shared preparation batch strongly co-clustered.

TCR beta libraries were prepared from cDNA with unique molecular identifiers. The authors obtained 400,000 to 600,000 cDNA molecules from around 1 to 9.1 million T cells. TCRdb re-derived calls from the PCR reads in MiXCR, one entry per CDR3 protein. Of about 760,000 distinct CDR3 sequences in the sample, 30% were seen once. The TCR sequence derives from a girl aged 10-17 years with multiple sclerosis. Sequencing was performed on blood. The V gene is TRBV15, the J gene TRBJ1-2, with 8 bases lining up with TRBD1. The CDR3 DNA sequence: TGTGCCACCAGCAGGGAGACAGGGGTCGGCGGCTACACCTTC. Translation gives CATSRETGVGGYTF.